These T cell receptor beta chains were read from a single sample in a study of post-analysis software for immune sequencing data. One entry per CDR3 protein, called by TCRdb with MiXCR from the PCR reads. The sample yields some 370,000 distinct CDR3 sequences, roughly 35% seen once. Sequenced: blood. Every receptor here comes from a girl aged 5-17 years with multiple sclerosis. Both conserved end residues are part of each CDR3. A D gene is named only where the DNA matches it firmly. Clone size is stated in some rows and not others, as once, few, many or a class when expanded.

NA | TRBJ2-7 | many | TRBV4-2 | CASSQDLDSSYEQYF
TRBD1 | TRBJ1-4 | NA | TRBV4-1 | CASSLHRDRPFEKLFF
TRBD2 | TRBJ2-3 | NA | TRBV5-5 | CASKSLSTSAADTQYF
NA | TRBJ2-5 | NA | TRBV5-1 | CASSVTRGTAQETQYF
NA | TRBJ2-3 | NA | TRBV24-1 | CATSHEADAQYF
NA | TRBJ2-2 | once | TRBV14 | CASSQDAGELFF
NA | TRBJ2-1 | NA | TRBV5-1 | CVSSLGGGNNEQFF
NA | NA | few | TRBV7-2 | CASGLGGSPRETQYF
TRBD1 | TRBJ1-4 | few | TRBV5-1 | CASSPGQSNEKLFF
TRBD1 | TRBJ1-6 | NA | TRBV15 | CATSPNPGQGASPLHF
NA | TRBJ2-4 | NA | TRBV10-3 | CAISELGTHIRYF
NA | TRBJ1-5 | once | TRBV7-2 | CASSLVAGINQPQHF
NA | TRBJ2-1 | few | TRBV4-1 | CASSHPGKDRDNEQFF
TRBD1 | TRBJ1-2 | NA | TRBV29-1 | CSAKGAGSTLYGYTF
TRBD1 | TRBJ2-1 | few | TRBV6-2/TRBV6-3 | CASSPRPRGTLYNEQFF
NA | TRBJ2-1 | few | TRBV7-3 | CASSLKPPGSGSGEQFF
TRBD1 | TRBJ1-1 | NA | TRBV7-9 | CASSFLGDRANTEAFF
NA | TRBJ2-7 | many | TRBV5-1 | CASSLEWEEQYF
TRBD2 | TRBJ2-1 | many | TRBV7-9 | CASSTRDYHNEQFF
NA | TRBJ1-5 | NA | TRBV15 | CATSRDRARNQPQHF
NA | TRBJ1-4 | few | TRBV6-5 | CASSYSGGAGEKLFF
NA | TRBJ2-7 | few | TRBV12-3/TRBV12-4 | CASSLGRAGDEQYF
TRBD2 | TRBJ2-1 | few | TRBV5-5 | CASSLRGSGGLYNEQFF
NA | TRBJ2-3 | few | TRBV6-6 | CASNGGGFGTDTQYF
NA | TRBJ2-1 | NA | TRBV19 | CASSISANEQFF
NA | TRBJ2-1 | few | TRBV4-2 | CASSHRIQGNGYNEQFF
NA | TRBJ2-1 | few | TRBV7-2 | CASSPVVEQFF
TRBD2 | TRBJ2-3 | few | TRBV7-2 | CASSFAGGSSDTQYF
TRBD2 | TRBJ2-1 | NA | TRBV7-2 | CASSLLGLAVYNEQFF
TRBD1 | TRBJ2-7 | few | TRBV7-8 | CASSLAQGGIYEQYF
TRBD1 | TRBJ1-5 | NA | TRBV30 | CAWSPDRAQYSNQPQHF
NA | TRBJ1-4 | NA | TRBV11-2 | CASNNRGESEKLFF
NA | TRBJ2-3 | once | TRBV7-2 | CASSPTAGSNTQYF
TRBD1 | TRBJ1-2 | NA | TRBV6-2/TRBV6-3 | CASSSNRGLSYGYTF
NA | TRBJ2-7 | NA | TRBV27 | CASTGYRSEQYF
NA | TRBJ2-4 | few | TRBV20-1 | CSARERNRALSPNIQYF
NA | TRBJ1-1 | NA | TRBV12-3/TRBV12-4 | CASSLWGARDTEAFF
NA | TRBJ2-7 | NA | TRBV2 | CASKAETYEQYF
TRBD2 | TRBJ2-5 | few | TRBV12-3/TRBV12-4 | CASSPSGGGGTGTQYF
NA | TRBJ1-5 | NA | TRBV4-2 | CASSQDYGNGNQPQHF
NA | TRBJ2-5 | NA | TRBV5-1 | CASSARIDPSYNEQYF
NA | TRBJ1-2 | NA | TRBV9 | CASSVAPGTPYGYTF
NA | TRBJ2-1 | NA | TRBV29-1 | CSVESERGPPLYNEQFF
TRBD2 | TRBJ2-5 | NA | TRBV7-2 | CASSFIRGGRDETQYF
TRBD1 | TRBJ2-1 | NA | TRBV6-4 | CASSDSDRNEQFF
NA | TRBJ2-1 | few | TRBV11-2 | CASSPRVSSYNEQFF
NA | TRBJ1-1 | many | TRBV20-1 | CSATWTETEAFF
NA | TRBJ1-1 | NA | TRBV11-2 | CASSLLAAGYQDTEAFF
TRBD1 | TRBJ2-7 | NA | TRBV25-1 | CASGQGGEQYF
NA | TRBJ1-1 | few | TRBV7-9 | CASSFTETNTEAFF
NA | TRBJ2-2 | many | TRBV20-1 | CSARKLVTGELFF
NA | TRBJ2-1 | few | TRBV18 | CASSPLLTEQFF
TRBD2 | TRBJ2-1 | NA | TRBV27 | CASTPRGEGEQFF
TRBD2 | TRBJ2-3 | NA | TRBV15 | CATSRNLAGVGTGTDTQYF
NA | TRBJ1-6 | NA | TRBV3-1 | CASTRDGSNSPLHF
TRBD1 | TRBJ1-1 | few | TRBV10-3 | CAISWTGDTLHEAFF
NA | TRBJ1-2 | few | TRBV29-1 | CSVEGTDETNYGYTF
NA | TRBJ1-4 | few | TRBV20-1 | CSASRQIAGEKLFF
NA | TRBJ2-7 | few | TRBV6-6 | CASSYSRGPEQYF
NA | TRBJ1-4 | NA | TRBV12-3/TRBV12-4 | CASSLSGDEKLFF